This is a list of T cell receptor beta chains from one sample in a study of spatial heterogeneity in lung cancer. Each CDR3 protein is one row after TCRdb ran MiXCR on the 5' RACE reads. The table records around 60,000 distinct CDR3 sequences, more than 7% of them present only once. The sample in question was PBMCs, obtained at surgery. These receptor sequences come from a female donor with early-stage non-small cell lung cancer. CDR3s include the opening cysteine and the closing phenylalanine or tryptophan. The D gene is left open where the match is weak. Expanded clones are given a class, and other clones once, few, many or no size at all.

DNA: TGTGCCAGCAGTTTTGAGTCAGAGGTTTACGAGCAGTACTTC
CDR3: CASSFESEVYEQYF
D: -
V: TRBV28
J: TRBJ2-7
size: many

DNA: TGCAGCGTTCCTAGGGGGACAGGGCCCTCCGAGCAGTACTTC
CDR3: CSVPRGTGPSEQYF
D: TRBD1
V: TRBV29-1
J: TRBJ2-7
size: -

DNA: TGTGCCAGCAGCTTAGTCCCGGGACGGCAAAATGAAAAACTGTTTTTT
CDR3: CASSLVPGRQNEKLFF
D: -
V: TRBV13
J: TRBJ1-4
size: -

DNA: TGTGCCAGCAGCTTAATTGGTGCGGGCACTGAAGCTTTCTTT
CDR3: CASSLIGAGTEAFF
D: -
V: TRBV7-2
J: TRBJ1-1
size: few

DNA: TGTGCCAGCAGTCGCACTAGCGGGGCTTACAATGAGCAGTTCTTC
CDR3: CASSRTSGAYNEQFF
D: TRBD2
V: TRBV6-5
J: TRBJ2-1
size: -

DNA: TGTGCCAGCAGCTTAGGGGGCAAAGGTGGCTACACCTTC
CDR3: CASSLGGKGGYTF
D: -
V: TRBV7-2
J: TRBJ1-2
size: -

DNA: TGTGCCAGCAGTATCGGACAGGGATACGAGCAGTACTTC
CDR3: CASSIGQGYEQYF
D: TRBD1
V: TRBV2
J: TRBJ2-7
size: once

DNA: TGTGCCAGTAGTTCGCAACTAGCGGGAGGGTACAATGAGCAGTTCTTC
CDR3: CASSSQLAGGYNEQFF
D: TRBD2
V: TRBV19
J: TRBJ2-1
size: -

DNA: TGCAGTGCTAGAGAACCAGGGGGGAACTATGGCTACACCTTC
CDR3: CSAREPGGNYGYTF
D: TRBD1
V: TRBV20-1
J: TRBJ1-2
size: few

DNA: TGTGCCAGCAGCATGCAGGACAATTCACCCCTCCACTTT
CDR3: CASSMQDNSPLHF
D: -
V: TRBV11-2
J: TRBJ1-6
size: -

DNA: TGTGCCAGCAGCTTGTTCGCGGGAGGGCCCTCGGAGACCCAGTACTTC
CDR3: CASSLFAGGPSETQYF
D: TRBD2
V: TRBV5-6
J: TRBJ2-5
size: medium-sized

DNA: TGTGCCAGCAGTTTATCGACTAGCGGGAGGTACAATGAGCAGTTCTTC
CDR3: CASSLSTSGRYNEQFF
D: TRBD2
V: TRBV6-2/TRBV6-3
J: TRBJ2-1
size: few

DNA: TGTGCCAGCAGCTATAAGGTAGCGACAGATACGCAGTATTTT
CDR3: CASSYKVATDTQYF
D: -
V: TRBV11-1
J: TRBJ2-3
size: -

DNA: TGTGCCACCCGTCTGGGGACAGCGCGAAACACCGGGGAGCTGTTTTTT
CDR3: CATRLGTARNTGELFF
D: TRBD1
V: TRBV6-1
J: TRBJ2-2
size: many

DNA: TGCAGTGCTTTCAGGGGGGGACTGAACACTGAAGCTTTCTTT
CDR3: CSAFRGGLNTEAFF
D: TRBD1
V: TRBV20-1
J: TRBJ1-1
size: few

DNA: TGTGCCAGCAGTCGGGACAGGGGGGTGACTAACTATGGCTACACCTTC
CDR3: CASSRDRGVTNYGYTF
D: TRBD1
V: TRBV12-3/TRBV12-4
J: TRBJ1-2
size: few

DNA: TGCAGTGCTAGGGTGGGGACTAGCGGGGCCTACGAGCAGTACTTC
CDR3: CSARVGTSGAYEQYF
D: TRBD2
V: TRBV20-1
J: TRBJ2-7
size: few

DNA: TGTGCCAGCAGTTCCGACCCCGCAGGAAACACCATATATTTT
CDR3: CASSSDPAGNTIYF
D: -
V: TRBV6-5
J: TRBJ1-3
size: few

DNA: TGCGCCAGCAGCTGGACCGGGACAGGGCCCTACAATGAGCAGTTCTTC
CDR3: CASSWTGTGPYNEQFF
D: TRBD1
V: TRBV5-1
J: TRBJ2-1
size: few

DNA: TGTGCCAGCAGCGATACAGGGGCGGGGGAGCAGTACTTC
CDR3: CASSDTGAGEQYF
D: -
V: TRBV7-9
J: TRBJ2-7
size: few

DNA: TGTGCCAGCAGCTCCAAACGGGACAGCCTCTCAACTAATGAAAAACTGTTTTTT
CDR3: CASSSKRDSLSTNEKLFF
D: TRBD1
V: TRBV11-2
J: TRBJ1-4
size: few

DNA: TGCGCCAGCAGCCAAGGTTTAGCCAGGGGAATCACAGATACGCAGTATTTT
CDR3: CASSQGLARGITDTQYF
D: -
V: TRBV4-1
J: TRBJ2-3
size: -

DNA: TGTGCCAGTACCCCCTCCGGGACTACTTACAATGAGCAGTTCTTC
CDR3: CASTPSGTTYNEQFF
D: TRBD2
V: TRBV19
J: TRBJ2-1
size: -

DNA: TGTGCCAGCAGCCAAGGAACAGGGGAACTTTCACCCCTCCACTTT
CDR3: CASSQGTGELSPLHF
D: TRBD1
V: TRBV3-1
J: TRBJ1-6
size: -

DNA: TGTGCCAGCAGCGAAAGACAGGGGGCAACAGTCGGTAAGCCCCAGCATTTT
CDR3: CASSERQGATVGKPQHF
D: TRBD1
V: TRBV9
J: TRBJ1-5
size: medium-sized

DNA: TGTGCCAGCAGCTTCACCTACGTGTCGTCGGAAGCTTTCTTT
CDR3: CASSFTYVSSEAFF
D: -
V: TRBV13
J: TRBJ1-1
size: -

DNA: TGTGCCAGCAGCCGGACCTTGAACACTGAAGCTTTCTTT
CDR3: CASSRTLNTEAFF
D: -
V: TRBV3-1
J: TRBJ1-1
size: -

DNA: TGCAGCGTTGATTCTGGAGGGGCCAACGTCCTGACTTTC
CDR3: CSVDSGGANVLTF
D: -
V: TRBV29-1
J: TRBJ2-6
size: -

DNA: TGCGCCAGCAGACTTGGAGCAGGGGGCGATTTGGGAGAGACCCAGTACTTC
CDR3: CASRLGAGGDLGETQYF
D: TRBD1
V: TRBV5-1
J: TRBJ2-5
size: few

DNA: TGTGCCAGCAGCCAAAACGGACCGGGACAGGGGAATGAGCAGTTCTTC
CDR3: CASSQNGPGQGNEQFF
D: TRBD1
V: TRBV3-1
J: TRBJ2-1
size: few

DNA: TGTGCCAGCAGTTTAAGAGGGGGAGAGACCCAGTACTTC
CDR3: CASSLRGGETQYF
D: -
V: TRBV12-3/TRBV12-4
J: TRBJ2-5
size: many

DNA: TGCGCCAGCAGCTTGGACGCGGGAGACGAAGAGACCCAGTACTTC
CDR3: CASSLDAGDEETQYF
D: TRBD2
V: TRBV5-1
J: TRBJ2-5
size: many

DNA: TGTGCCAGCAGCAACGACAGGGGGAATCAGCCCCAGCATTTT
CDR3: CASSNDRGNQPQHF
D: TRBD1
V: TRBV7-9
J: TRBJ1-5
size: few